The present entry profiles one T cell receptor (beta chain) with its context. This clone was recorded only once. What antigen it recognizes has not been identified. No clone much larger than this one lies a single base away; base qualities are absent. The data derive from a study of shared T cell receptors in the human thymus (dated by TCRdb to the early 2020s). Regarding the study in general: The study examined how self-reactive, shared T-cell receptor alpha chains are generated in the human thymus.

The germline V and J ends show losses of 8 bases and 6 bases respectively, and no gene match explains 11 bases of the junction. According to the germline V gene, CDR1 reads SNHLY and CDR2 reads FYNNEI. Inclusive of the bounding cysteine and phenylalanine, the CDR3 is 15 residues long. The kept DNA is CDR3 alone, 45 bases in frame from the first base. Receptor libraries were prepared by the immunoSEQ multiplex PCR assay. TCRdb provides this immuneACCESS table in a form limited to in-frame rearrangements. Some clones are lacking; in checked studies, under half of them reflect an unresolved V gene, and why the rest are absent is not known. Here the sample has 500,000 to 550,000 clones; 70% to 80% occur a single time. The ten most abundant clones make up more than 0.01% of the sample. The same data also went into a second study, on human thymus T cells. Taken from the second paper: Immunologically healthy infants undergoing open corrective cardiac surgery for congenital heart defects in Finland were used as donors. Thymus tissue was obtained as surgical resects removed during corrective cardiac surgery. V and J gene segment usage appeared biased in both thymic and peripheral blood repertoires. The related research reported highly overlapping thymic TCR repertoires among unrelated individuals. The study used fewer than ten infant thymus samples plus four related peripheral blood samples to characterize TCR alpha and beta repertoires. Donor ages ranging from about 7 to 250 days were recorded, and a handful of male and a couple of female infants were included in the cohort. Thymocytes were freed from the tissue by mechanical means and kept at -70 degrees C as pellets of roughly 8.5-31 million cells. Genomic DNA was extracted from frozen cell pellets with a QIAsymphony instrument. The immunoSEQ multiplex PCR assay was used to amplify the TCRB and TCRAD loci from a standardized amount of quality-controlled genomic DNA. The amplicons spanned the V(D)J region and were long enough to cover the CDR3 and allow V and J genes to be identified. The amplicons were sequenced on an Illumina platform via the commercial immunoSEQ service. Primer bias and sequencing errors were corrected using previously described methods, and TCRAD and TCRB definitions followed the IMGT database. immunoSEQ Analyzer 3.0 and VDJTools were used for repertoire analysis, which covered basic statistics, V/J segment usage, diversity estimates, rarefaction and pairwise overlap. Chao1, ChaoE, Efron-Thisted, Shannon and inverse Simpson indices were used to estimate diversity, which was also estimated on datasets down-sampled to the smallest sample. For repertoire overlap, CDR3 nucleotide sequence, V gene and J gene had to match strictly, and clustering was done by Jaccard-based multidimensional scaling. On average, thymus samples yielded approximately 780,000 unique TCRB clonotypes, whereas blood samples yielded some 80,000.

Sequencing was performed on thymocytes. The chain uses TRBV2 and TRBJ1-2, with TRBD1 matching 11 junction bases. The origin of this receptor is a boy under two years old with a congenital heart defect. Donor details come from another sample of the same person, matched by shared clones. Read as DNA, the sequence is TGTGCCAGCTGCGGACAGGGGGCAAAATTGGATGGCTACACCTTC. Translated, it reads CASCGQGAKLDGYTF.